This entry features one TCR beta chain sequence. The sample originates from a study of blood T cell repertoires in COVID-19. Data came from immunoSEQ multiplex PCR; TCRdb stores just in-frame clones and leaves some out. The sample has 250,000 to 400,000 clones; under 90% are singletons. The CDR3 extends over 12 amino acids. The V gene's germline CDR1 is LGHNT and CDR2 FRNRAP. Trimming shortened V by 8 bases and J by 2 bases, and 8 bases separated the two germline ends. Seattle cases were enrolled at active infection and followed longitudinally. The sequence derives from a woman aged 25-40 years with COVID-19, enrolled during active disease. The chain employs TRBV12-5 and TRBJ2-3, with D maybe TRBD1 (6 bases). Material for sequencing was peripheral blood. The CDR3 coding sequence is TGTGCTAGTACAGGGCCCACAGATACGCAGTATTTT. Translated, it gives CASTGPTDTQYF.